This passage covers 15 T cell receptor beta chains from one sample sequenced in a study of long-term antiretroviral therapy in people with HIV. Sequencing relied on immunoSEQ assay v3.0, run at survey level. Clones were sequenced by immunoSEQ multiplex PCR, and TCRdb holds only the in-frame ones, with some missing. The table has tens of thousands of clones, 65% to 90% seen once. The sample consisted of unsorted PBMCs, taken 0.1 years before starting antiretroviral therapy. All receptors derive from a man younger than 30 with HIV.

This chain joins TRBV29-1 and TRBJ2-7; D may be TRBD1 (5 bases). The CDR3 has 14 amino acids. Trimming removed 6 bases at V and 1 base at J, with 16 bases between. Germline CDR1 is SQVTM and CDR2 is ANQGSEA. The CDR3 nucleotides read TGCAGCGTCACCGTGTGGGCAGGGTCCTACGAGCAGTACTTC. Its translation is CSVTVWAGSYEQYF.

This chain connects TRBV6-4 to TRBJ2-3; 13 positions agree with TRBD2. This CDR3 spans 17 amino acids. The germline V gene has CDR1 MRHNA and CDR2 SNTAGT. Trimming cost V 8 bases and J 0 bases; bases outside gene matches: 8. CDR3 in amino acids: CASPPGLAGSSTDTQYF. DNA of the CDR3: TGTGCCAGCCCTCCGGGACTAGCGGGATCGAGCACAGATACGCAGTATTTT.

The V gene is TRBV6-5, the J gene TRBJ2-7; D is unclear. The V gene's germline CDR1 is MNHEY and CDR2 SVGAGI. The V end was cut by 4 bases, the J end by 2 bases, with 15 bases between. The CDR3 consists of 15 residues. This CDR3 is CASSFSPEKPYEQYF. As DNA, the CDR3 is TGTGCCAGCAGTTTTTCCCCAGAAAAACCCTACGAGCAGTACTTC.

This clone is deemed medium-sized (0.01 to 0.1%). Other nucleotide sequences in the sample specify the same CDR3. The chain has TRBV19 and TRBJ2-7; TRBD1 matches at 10 bases. V dropped 3 bases and J dropped 4; count of bases not matched to a gene: 3. The CDR3 spans 14 residues. Looked up from germline, CDR1 is LNHDA and CDR2 is SQIVND (reference sequence). Written as DNA, the CDR3 is TGTGCCAGTAGTATCGGGACAGGGGAATACGAGCAGTACTTC. It translates to CASSIGTGEYEQYF.

This chain links TRBV20-1 with TRBJ1-3; D is uncertain. The V end lost 3 bases, the J end lost 3 bases, and 3 bases lay between the germline ends. Germline assignment: CDR1 DFQATT and CDR2 SNEGSKA (reference sequence). The CDR3 is made up of 11 amino acids. CDR3 in amino acids: CSASYGNTIYF. The CDR3 bases are TGCAGTGCTAGTTATGGAAACACCATATATTTT.

This clone was seen more than once but under ten times. The rearrangement joins TRBV11-2 to TRBJ1-2; 9 nucleotides align to TRBD1. This CDR3 is built from 14 residues. Trimming removed 5 bases from V and 5 bases from J; junction bases left unmatched: 6. Germline CDR1 SGHAT, CDR2 FQNNGV. The CDR3 coding sequence is TGTGCCAGCAGCCGCCGGGACAGGGAGTATGGCTACACCTTC. Amino acids: CASSRRDREYGYTF. Full variable domain (outside the CDR3, taken from reference TRBV11-2 and TRBJ1-2): EAGVAQSPRYKIIEKRQSVAFWCNPISGHATLYWYQQILGQGPKLLIQFQNNGVVDDSQLPKDRFSAERLKGVDSTLKIQPAKLEDSAVYLCASSRRDREYGYTFGSGTRLTVV.

The CDR3 reads CASSLGWRIKRGTYEQYF. The CDR3 DNA is TGTGCCAGCAGCTTAGGGTGGAGGATTAAGCGGGGGACCTACGAGCAGTACTTC. This chain uses TRBV7-9 with TRBJ2-7; 8 bases line up with TRBD2. Germline V gene data show CDR1 as SEHNR and CDR2 as FQNEAQ (reference sequence). The CDR3 is 18 residues long. J gave up 2 bases and V 1 base, and 13 bases lay outside the gene matches.

The chain has TRBV30 and TRBJ2-2; D is perhaps TRBD1 or TRBD2 (5 bases each). CDR3 size: 12 residues. Trimming cost V 5 bases and J 8 bases, with 12 bases left between them. The germline CDR1 and CDR2 sequences are GTSNPN and SVGIG (reference sequence). The CDR3 DNA sequence: TGTGCCTGGGGGGACCAGAAAGGGGAGCTGTTTTTT. This sequence encodes CAWGDQKGELFF.

V and J are TRBV2 and TRBJ1-4; D is uncertain. The CDR3 sequence is 15 residues long. The V gene lost 2 bases and the J gene lost 8 bases, with 15 bases spanning the gap. Per germline, CDR1 SNHLY and CDR2 FYNNEI. Here the CDR3 reads CASSERQNAGEKLFF. The CDR3 DNA reads TGTGCCAGCAGTGAAAGGCAAAACGCTGGGGAAAAACTGTTTTTT.

V gene TRBV6-5 combines with J gene TRBJ1-4; D gene unclear. There are 15 residues in the CDR3. CDR1 is MNHEY, CDR2 SVGAGI, per germline. Trimming removed 2 bases from V and 0 bases from J, with 7 bases in between. CDR3 bases: TGTGCCAGCAGTTACAGGGTCGCAACTAATGAAAAACTGTTTTTT. Its protein is CASSYRVATNEKLFF.

This sequence joins TRBV6-5 and TRBJ2-7, with TRBD1 matching over 7 bases. Trimming removed 11 bases from V and 0 bases from J; junction bases left unmatched: 4. The V gene's germline CDR1 is MNHEY and CDR2 SVGAGI. The CDR3 loop spans 12 amino acids. CDR3: CAAGDSSYEQYF. The CDR3 region has the DNA TGTGCCGCCGGGGACAGCTCCTACGAGCAGTACTTC.

The rearrangement joins TRBV20-1 to TRBJ1-3; maybe TRBD1 (6 bases). The CDR3 totals 11 residues. The V gene lost 3 bases and the J gene lost 8 bases, with 8 bases spanning the gap. Germline loops: CDR1 DFQATT, CDR2 SNEGSKA (reference sequence). In nucleotides, the CDR3 is TGCAGTGCTAGGACAGGACACACCATATATTTT. Translating gives CSARTGHTIYF.

The J gene is TRBJ2-2, the V gene TRBV5-5, with a possible D match to TRBD1 (6 bases). From germline, CDR1 is SGHKS and CDR2 YYEKEE (reference sequence). The V end lost 2 bases, the J end lost 6 bases, and 11 bases lay between the germline ends. This CDR3 spans 14 amino acids. In DNA, the CDR3 is TGTGCCAGCAGCTTAGGTTGGGGGCCCGGGGAGCTGTTTTTT. Translated: CASSLGWGPGELFF.

Only one count was recorded for this clone. This chain joins TRBV4-2 and TRBJ1-2; D unclear. Trimming took 0 bases from V and 2 from J, leaving 19 bases between them. This CDR3 has 18 amino acids. Germline loops: CDR1 LGHNA, CDR2 YNFKEQ. This CDR3 is CASSQDSGWTEGNYGYTF. CDR3 in DNA: TGTGCCAGCAGCCAAGATAGTGGCTGGACGGAAGGAAACTATGGCTACACCTTC.

The chain recombines TRBV11-2 with TRBJ2-5; TRBD1 matches 11 bases. This CDR3 spans 18 amino acids. Germline V CDR1 and CDR2: SGHAT, FQNNGV. With V trimmed by 2 bases and J by 5 bases, 13 bases remained unmatched. The chain's CDR3 is CASSLRQGGQGAWETQYF. CDR3 in DNA: TGTGCCAGCAGCTTAAGGCAAGGAGGACAGGGGGCTTGGGAGACCCAGTACTTC.